This record concerns one T cell receptor beta chain sequence. Its target is not known. V trimming: 7 bases; J trimming: 1 base; junction bases outside the gene matches: 6. This CDR3 is built from 14 residues. Germline-derived CDR1 and CDR2 are MNHNS and SASEGT. The record originates from a study of cytomegalovirus exposure and HLA in healthy donors. Study-level points and caveats: The authors listed 180 or so TCR beta chains as cytomegalovirus-associated. One cluster of highly shared sequence variants probably arose as a sequencing artifact. There were reportedly fewer N-insertions in an Asian-associated ancestry cluster than the approximately 670-donor mean, in a later analysis. Across HLA loci, a later analysis found differing TCR association rates, with DRB1 most and HLA-C fewest.

PCR primers comprised 60 Vbeta and 13 Jbeta primers. Some clones are missing from TCRdb's copy, which holds only in-frame ones; the method was immunoSEQ multiplex PCR. Of 200,000 or so clones detected, around 86% appear once; the ten largest clones hold under 7.5%. The clonotype was recovered from a woman in her fifties or sixties in good health and CMV-seropositive. The V and J genes are TRBV6-1 and TRBJ1-1, with 7 positions matching TRBD1. The sequenced sample was PBMCs. The CDR3: CASTKDRPNTEAFF. CDR3 nucleotide sequence: TGTGCCAGCACTAAGGACAGGCCGAACACTGAAGCTTTCTTT.